Only one count was recorded for the clone carrying this T cell receptor beta chain. Its antigen remains unidentified. The data were obtained in a study of cytomegalovirus exposure and HLA in healthy donors. The assay was immunoSEQ multiplex PCR, and TCRdb's table has in-frame clones only and misses some. The table has around 160,000 clones, about 90% seen once; the top ten hold over 2.5%. Germline V gives CDR1 SQVTM, CDR2 ANQGSEA. Trimming cost V 7 bases and J 4 bases; bases outside gene matches: 13. The CDR3 loop spans 15 amino acids. The donors were part of the roughly 110-subject validation cohort, which stood apart from the roughly 670-subject first cohort. Overall study findings and caveats: Some TCR beta chains (around 160 of them) were listed as cytomegalovirus-associated. Among TCR sequences, most were rare, though some public TCRs appeared in many donors. Testing in vitro showed three CMV-associated chains specific for CMV antigens.

The receptor comes from a woman younger than 30 in good health and CMV-seropositive. This sequence joins TRBV29-1 and TRBJ2-7, with 10 bases that match TRBD1. The source material was PBMCs. This chain's CDR3 is CSAVKPGQGRYEQYF. The CDR3 region has the DNA TGCAGCGCCGTCAAACCGGGACAGGGGAGGTACGAGCAGTACTTC.